These 25 T cell receptor beta chains originate from one sample sequenced in a study of T cell responses to AZD1222 COVID-19 vaccine (dated by TCRdb to 2020 to 2023). The library was produced with the immunoSEQ multiplex PCR assay. Held by TCRdb, this immuneACCESS table contains in-frame sequences only and omits some clones. Under half of the omission traces to an unresolved V gene where checked; the cause of the rest is unknown. The table for this sample lists 25,000 to 30,000 clones; 93% of them were counted only once. The top ten clonotypes cover roughly 7.3% of the sample. The time point label here, explained by the study, means: baseline before first vaccination. Material: peripheral blood, obtained on day 0 of AZD1222 vaccination. Source of these receptors: an adult in good health.

The chain uses TRBV29-1 and TRBJ1-2; perhaps TRBD1 as D (5 bases). Germline V CDR1 and CDR2: SQVTM, ANQGSEA. Deletions cut 5 bases from V and 4 bases from J, with 14 bases between. CDR3 length: 13 residues. In nucleotides, the CDR3 is TGCAGCGTTTCCCCGGGGGGGGGCTATGGCTACACCTTC. This gives the protein CSVSPGGGYGYTF.

This clone is a singleton in its sample. This chain joins TRBV2 and TRBJ2-5; D call uncertain. Deletions cut 4 bases from V and 5 bases from J, with 5 bases between. Per the germline V gene, CDR1 is SNHLY and CDR2 is FYNNEI. The CDR3 is made up of 11 amino acids. The CDR3 DNA reads as TGTGCCAGCAGTGTATTTGAGACCCAGTACTTC. This sequence encodes CASSVFETQYF.

The J gene is TRBJ1-1, the V gene TRBV7-9; possibly TRBD1 for D (5 bases). Germline-derived CDR1 and CDR2 are SEHNR and FQNEAQ (reference sequence). V lost 0 bases and J lost 8, with 13 bases in between. The CDR3 extends over 14 amino acids. The CDR3 DNA sequence: TGTGCCAGCAGCTTAGCTTCGGGGGGTTGGGAAGCTTTCTTT. Amino acids: CASSLASGGWEAFF.

The chain employs TRBV24-1 and TRBJ1-2; D may be TRBD1 (6 bases). The length of the CDR3 is 13 residues. Trimming cost V 2 bases and J 3 bases, with 6 bases left between them. Looked up from germline, CDR1 is KGHDR and CDR2 is SFDVKD. CDR3: CATSDSGDYGYTF. CDR3 coding DNA: TGTGCCACCAGTGATTCAGGGGACTATGGCTACACCTTC.

The CDR3 loop reads CASSLATGPLGDTQYF. In DNA form, the CDR3 reads TGTGCCAGCAGCTTGGCCACAGGGCCTCTCGGAGATACGCAGTATTTT. The chain combines TRBV5-5 with TRBJ2-3, with a tentative D call TRBD1 (6 bases). This CDR3 has 16 amino acids. Germline CDR1 reads SGHKS; CDR2 reads YYEKEE (reference sequence). Trimming took off 0 bases at V and 5 bases at J, with 16 bases between the two ends.

The J gene is TRBJ1-3, the V gene TRBV5-6; no clear D gene. The CDR3 covers 15 residues. Trimming cost V 5 bases and J 7 bases, with 19 bases left between them. Looked up from germline, CDR1 is SGHDT and CDR2 is YYEEEE. The CDR3 reads CASRSFRVVGNTIYF. The CDR3 region has the DNA TGTGCCAGCAGATCCTTTAGGGTGGTCGGGAACACCATATATTTT. The full variable domain, completed using reference TRBV5-6 and TRBJ1-3, is DAGVTQSPTHLIKTRGQQVTLRCSPKSGHDTVSWYQQALGQGPQFIFQYYEEEERQRGNFPDRFSGHQFPNYSSELNVNALLLGDSALYLCASRSFRVVGNTIYFGEGSWLTVV.

This clone was picked up one time. V and J are TRBV6-5 and TRBJ1-4; D is unclear. Germline values: CDR1 MNHEY, CDR2 SVGAGI. V was cut by 8 bases and J by 3 bases, with 16 bases left in between. This CDR3 spans 15 amino acids. This chain's CDR3 is CASGYGRSSNEKLFF. CDR3 DNA: TGTGCCAGCGGGTACGGACGCTCGTCTAATGAAAAACTGTTTTTT.

The chain is built from TRBV2 and TRBJ1-6, with a possible D match to TRBD1 (5 bases). The CDR3 is 13 amino acids. Germline CDR1 is SNHLY and CDR2 is FYNNEI. Trimming removed 3 bases from V and 7 bases from J, with 7 bases in between. The CDR3 sequence: CASSDDRNSPLHF. The DNA of the CDR3 is TGTGCCAGCAGTGATGACAGAAATTCACCCCTCCACTTT.

The chain joins TRBV2 to TRBJ1-6, with D possibly TRBD1 on 6 matching bases. Germline V gene data show CDR1 as SNHLY and CDR2 as FYNNEI. V was clipped by 1 base and J by 8 bases, with 18 bases between them. The CDR3 contains 17 residues. The CDR3 bases are TGTGCCAGCAGTGAAGTCGGGGGCCGGGGGATGGATTCACCCCTCCACTTT. Protein: CASSEVGGRGMDSPLHF.

The chain couples TRBV10-3 to TRBJ1-4, with D possibly matching TRBD1 (5 bases). CDR1 ENHRY and CDR2 SYGVKD come from the germline V gene. The CDR3 spans 17 residues. The V gene lost 7 bases and the J gene lost 0 bases, with 18 bases spanning the gap. The CDR3 DNA reads TGTGCCATCATTCCCCAGGGACTAGTTGCAACTAATGAAAAACTGTTTTTT. Protein sequence: CAIIPQGLVATNEKLFF.

The chain links TRBV2 to TRBJ2-7; tentatively, D is TRBD2 (6 bases). The CDR3 is made up of 15 amino acids. Looked up from germline, CDR1 is SNHLY and CDR2 is FYNNEI. Trimming left V 6 bases short and J 3 bases short, with 18 bases between. CDR3 sequence (DNA): TGTGCCAGCAGAGAGGGGTTAGCGGCCTTCTACGAGCAGTACTTC. Encoded protein: CASREGLAAFYEQYF.

The V and J genes are TRBV19 and TRBJ2-2; 8 bases align to TRBD2. CDR1 and CDR2 (germline): LNHDA, SQIVND (reference sequence). The CDR3 covers 15 residues. Trimming cost V 4 bases and J 7 bases; bases outside gene matches: 8. The CDR3 loop reads CASSNPGGAVGELFF. The CDR3 nucleotides read TGTGCCAGTAGTAACCCCGGGGGGGCGGTCGGGGAGCTGTTTTTT.

This chain connects TRBV29-1 to TRBJ2-5; no reliable D call. CDR3 length: 10 residues. CDR1 is SQVTM, CDR2 ANQGSEA, per germline. V was trimmed by 8 bases and J by 5 bases, leaving 9 bases between them. The CDR3 protein is CSSGSETQYF. The CDR3 DNA is TGCAGCTCTGGATCGGAGACCCAGTACTTC.

The DNA for the CDR3 is TGTGCCAGCACCGGACAGGGGTTCTACGAGCAGTACTTC. Encoded protein: CASTGQGFYEQYF. The chain employs TRBV12-3 or TRBV12-4 and TRBJ2-7, with TRBD1 identical over 9 bases. Losses at the gene ends were 7 bases for V and 3 bases for J; bases not matched to a gene: 4. CDR3 size: 13 residues.

The rearrangement uses TRBV4-1 and TRBJ2-5; maybe TRBD2 (7 bases). CDR3 length equals 15 residues. CDR1 MGHRA and CDR2 YSYEKL come from the germline V gene. The germline V and J ends were trimmed by 4 bases and 4 bases, with 16 bases remaining between them. Here the CDR3 DNA reads TGCGCCAGCAGCCCCTACGGTGGGGGGGCAGAGACCCAGTACTTC. Translating it yields CASSPYGGGAETQYF.

The CDR3 region is CASSPPTSAKYNEQFF. CDR3 bases: TGTGCCAGCTCACCACCAACTAGCGCAAAATACAATGAGCAGTTCTTC. The chain couples TRBV18 to TRBJ2-1, with 7 bases aligning to TRBD2. V lost 0 bases to trimming and J lost 4 bases; unmatched junction nucleotides: 6. CDR1 and CDR2 from the germline V gene are KGHSH and LQKENI. The CDR3 is 16 amino acids.

This clone was observed a single time. V and J are TRBV3-1 (or the pseudogene TRBV3-2) and TRBJ2-2; 10 bases align to TRBD2. Germline V gene data show CDR1 as LGHDT and CDR2 as YNNKEL (reference sequence). With V trimmed by 4 bases and J by 7 bases, 6 bases remained unmatched. The CDR3 extends over 15 amino acids. The CDR3 loop reads CASSRSGGRIGELFF. CDR3 DNA sequence: TGTGCCAGCAGCCGTAGCGGGGGGCGTATCGGGGAGCTGTTTTTT.

The rearrangement uses TRBV5-6 and TRBJ2-1; D remains unclear. This CDR3 contains 13 residues. The V end lost 1 base, the J end lost 4 bases, and 6 bases lay between the germline ends. The germline gives CDR1 SGHDT, CDR2 YYEEEE. The CDR3 DNA sequence: TGTGCCAGCAGCTTGACCCTGTACAATGAGCAGTTCTTC. Amino acid sequence: CASSLTLYNEQFF.

The V call is TRBV7-2, the J call TRBJ2-1, with unresolved D. V dropped 5 bases and J dropped 5 bases, with 13 bases sitting between them. Germline CDR1 SGHTA, CDR2 FQGNSA. The CDR3 is 14 residues long. CDR3 loop: CASSPSRSHNEQFF. The CDR3, as DNA: TGTGCCAGCAGCCCCTCTAGGAGTCACAATGAGCAGTTCTTC.

This chain joins TRBV2 and TRBJ1-3; D call uncertain. Looked up from germline, CDR1 is SNHLY and CDR2 is FYNNEI. V dropped 3 bases and J dropped 2 bases, with 5 bases sitting between them. This CDR3 spans 13 amino acids. The CDR3 region has the DNA TGTGCCAGCAGTGAGATCCCTGGAAACACCATATATTTT. Its protein product is CASSEIPGNTIYF.

The V call is TRBV6-2 or TRBV6-3, the J call TRBJ1-1; D not resolved. Trimming removed 4 bases from V and 1 base from J, with 7 bases in between. CDR1 and CDR2 (germline): MNHEY, SVGEGT. This CDR3 region has 13 residues. CDR3 coding DNA: TGTGCCAGCAGTTGGACGGCGAACACTGAAGCTTTCTTT. Residues: CASSWTANTEAFF.

The CDR3 region has the DNA TGTGCCAGCAGCTTAGGACAGGGGGAGACTGAAGCTTTCTTT. It encodes CASSLGQGETEAFF. The V and J genes are TRBV7-9 and TRBJ1-1, with 9 bases fitting TRBD1. There are 14 residues in the CDR3. After removal of 1 base from V and 5 bases from J, the junction contained 2 bases not matched to a gene. Germline assignment: CDR1 SEHNR and CDR2 FQNEAQ (reference sequence). Full variable domain (missing parts from reference TRBV7-9 and TRBJ1-1): DTGVSQNPRHKITKRGQNVTFRCDPISEHNRLYWYRQTLGQGPEFLTYFQNEAQLEKSRLLSDRFSAERPKGSFSTLEIQRTEQGDSAMYLCASSLGQGETEAFFGQGTRLTVV.

The gene calls are TRBV7-9 and TRBJ1-2, with D uncertain. Germline CDR1 is SEHNR and CDR2 is FQNEAQ (reference sequence). Trimming shortened V by 5 bases and J by 0 bases, and 7 bases separated the two germline ends. The CDR3 is made up of 13 amino acids. The CDR3 region is CASSVGTNYGYTF. The DNA of the CDR3 is TGTGCCAGCAGCGTCGGAACTAACTATGGCTACACCTTC.

The genes are TRBV28 and TRBJ2-1; D gene unclear. CDR1 is MDHEN and CDR2 is SYDVKM in the germline V gene. CDR3 size: 11 residues. V was cut by 3 bases and J by 7 bases, with 4 bases left in between. The CDR3 region is CASSFRNEQFF. CDR3 in DNA: TGTGCCAGCAGTTTTAGAAATGAGCAGTTCTTC.

The rearrangement joins TRBV13 to TRBJ1-2; no firm D call. CDR1 is PRHDT and CDR2 is FYEKMQ in the germline V gene (reference sequence). The CDR3 has 14 amino acids. The V end was cut by 1 base, the J end by 3 bases, with 9 bases between. The CDR3 reads CASSLAAVYYGYTF. CDR3 nucleotides: TGTGCCAGCAGCTTAGCTGCCGTGTACTATGGCTACACCTTC.